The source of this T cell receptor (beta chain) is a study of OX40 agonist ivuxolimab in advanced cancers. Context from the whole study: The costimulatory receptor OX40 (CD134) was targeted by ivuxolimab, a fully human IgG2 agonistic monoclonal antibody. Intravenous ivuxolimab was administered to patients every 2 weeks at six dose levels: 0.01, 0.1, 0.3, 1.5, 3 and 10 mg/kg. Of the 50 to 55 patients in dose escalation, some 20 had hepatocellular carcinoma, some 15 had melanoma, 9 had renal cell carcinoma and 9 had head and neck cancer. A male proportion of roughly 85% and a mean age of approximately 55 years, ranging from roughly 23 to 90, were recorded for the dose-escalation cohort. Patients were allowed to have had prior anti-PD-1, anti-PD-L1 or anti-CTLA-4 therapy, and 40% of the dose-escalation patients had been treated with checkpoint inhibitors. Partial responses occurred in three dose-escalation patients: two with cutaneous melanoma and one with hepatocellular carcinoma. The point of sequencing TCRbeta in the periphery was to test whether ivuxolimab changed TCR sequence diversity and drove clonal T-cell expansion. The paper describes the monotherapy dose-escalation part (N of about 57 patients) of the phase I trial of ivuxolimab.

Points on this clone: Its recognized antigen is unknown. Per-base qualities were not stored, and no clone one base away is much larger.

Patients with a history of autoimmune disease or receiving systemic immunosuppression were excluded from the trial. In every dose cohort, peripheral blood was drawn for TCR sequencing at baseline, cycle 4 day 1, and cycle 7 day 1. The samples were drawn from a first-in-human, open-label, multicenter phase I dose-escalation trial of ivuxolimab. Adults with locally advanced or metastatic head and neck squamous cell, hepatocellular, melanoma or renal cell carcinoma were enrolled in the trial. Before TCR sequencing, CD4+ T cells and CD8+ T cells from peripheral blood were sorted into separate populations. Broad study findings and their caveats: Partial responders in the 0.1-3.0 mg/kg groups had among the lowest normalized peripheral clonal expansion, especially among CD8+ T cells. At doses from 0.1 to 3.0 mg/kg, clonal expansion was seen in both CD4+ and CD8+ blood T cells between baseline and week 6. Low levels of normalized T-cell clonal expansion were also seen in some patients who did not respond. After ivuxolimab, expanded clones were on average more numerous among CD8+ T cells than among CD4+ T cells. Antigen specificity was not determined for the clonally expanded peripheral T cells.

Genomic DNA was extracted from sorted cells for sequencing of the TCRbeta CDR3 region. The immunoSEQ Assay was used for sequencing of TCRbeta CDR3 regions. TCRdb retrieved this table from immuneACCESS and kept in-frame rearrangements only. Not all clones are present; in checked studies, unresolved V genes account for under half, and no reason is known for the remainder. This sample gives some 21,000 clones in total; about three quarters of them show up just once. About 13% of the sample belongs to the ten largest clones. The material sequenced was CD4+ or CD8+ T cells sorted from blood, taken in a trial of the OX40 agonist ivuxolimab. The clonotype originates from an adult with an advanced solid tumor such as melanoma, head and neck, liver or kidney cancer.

The CDR3 corresponds to CASSLSGGQYTGELFF. Read as DNA, the sequence is TGTGCCAGCAGCCTTAGTGGGGGACAGTACACCGGGGAGCTGTTTTTT. Recombination linked TRBV7-6 to TRBJ2-2; 7 bases in between match TRBD1. Taken from cysteine to phenylalanine, the CDR3 has 16 residues. Only the CDR3 DNA stays, 48 bases, in frame from base 1. For CDR1 and CDR2, the germline V gene lists SGHVS and FNYEAQ. V loses 5 bases at its end and J loses 3 bases; junction bases beyond the gene matches: 9.